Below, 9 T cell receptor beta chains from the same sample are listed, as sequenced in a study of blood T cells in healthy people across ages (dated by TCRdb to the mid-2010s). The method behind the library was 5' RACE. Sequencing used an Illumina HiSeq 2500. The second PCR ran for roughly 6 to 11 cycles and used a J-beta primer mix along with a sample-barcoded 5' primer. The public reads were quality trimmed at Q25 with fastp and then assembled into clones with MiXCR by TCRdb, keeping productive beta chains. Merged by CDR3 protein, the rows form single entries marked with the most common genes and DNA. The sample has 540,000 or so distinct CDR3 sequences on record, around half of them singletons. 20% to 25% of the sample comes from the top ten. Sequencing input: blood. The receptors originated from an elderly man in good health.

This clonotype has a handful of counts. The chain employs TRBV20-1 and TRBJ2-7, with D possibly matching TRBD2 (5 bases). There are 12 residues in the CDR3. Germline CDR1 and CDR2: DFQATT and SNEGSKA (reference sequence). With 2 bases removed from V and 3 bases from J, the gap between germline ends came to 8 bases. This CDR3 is CSARRGYYEQYF. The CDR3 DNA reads TGCAGTGCTAGACGGGGATACTACGAGCAGTACTTC.

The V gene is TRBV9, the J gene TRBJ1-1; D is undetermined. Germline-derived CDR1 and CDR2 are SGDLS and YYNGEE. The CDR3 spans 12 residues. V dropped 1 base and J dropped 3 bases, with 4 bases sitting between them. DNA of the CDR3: TGTGCCAGCAGCGTATATGACACTGAAGCTTTCTTT. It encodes CASSVYDTEAFF.

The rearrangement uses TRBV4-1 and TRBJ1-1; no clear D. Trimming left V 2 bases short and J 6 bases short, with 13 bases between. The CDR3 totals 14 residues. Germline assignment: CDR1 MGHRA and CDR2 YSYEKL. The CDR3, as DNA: TGCGCCAGCAGCCAACCGAGAGGGTGGCCTGAAGCTTTCTTT. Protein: CASSQPRGWPEAFF.

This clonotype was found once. The CDR3 region is CASSPHPGNTEAFF. The CDR3 region has the DNA TGTGCCAGCAGCCCACACCCAGGGAACACTGAAGCTTTCTTT. The rearrangement links TRBV7-3 to TRBJ1-1; D call uncertain. CDR1 and CDR2 from the germline V gene are SGHTA and FQGTGA. Trimming removed 5 bases from V and 1 base from J, with 11 bases in between. CDR3 size: 14 residues.

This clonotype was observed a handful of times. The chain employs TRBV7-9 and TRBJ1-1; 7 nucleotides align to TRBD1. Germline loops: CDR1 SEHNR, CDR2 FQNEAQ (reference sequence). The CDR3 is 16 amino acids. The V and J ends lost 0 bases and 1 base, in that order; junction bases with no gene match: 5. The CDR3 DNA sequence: TGTGCCAGCAGCTTAGCAGGGGGCGCGGGGAACACTGAAGCTTTCTTT. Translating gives CASSLAGGAGNTEAFF. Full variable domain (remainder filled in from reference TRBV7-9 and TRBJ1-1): DTGVSQNPRHKITKRGQNVTFRCDPISEHNRLYWYRQTLGQGPEFLTYFQNEAQLEKSRLLSDRFSAERPKGSFSTLEIQRTEQGDSAMYLCASSLAGGAGNTEAFFGQGTRLTVV.

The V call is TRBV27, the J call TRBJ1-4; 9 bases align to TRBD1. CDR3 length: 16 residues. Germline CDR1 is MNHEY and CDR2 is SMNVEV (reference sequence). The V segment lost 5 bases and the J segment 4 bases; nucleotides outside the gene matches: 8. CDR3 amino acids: CASSQTPGQGNEKLFF. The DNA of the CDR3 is TGTGCCAGCAGTCAAACACCGGGACAGGGTAATGAAAAACTGTTTTTT.

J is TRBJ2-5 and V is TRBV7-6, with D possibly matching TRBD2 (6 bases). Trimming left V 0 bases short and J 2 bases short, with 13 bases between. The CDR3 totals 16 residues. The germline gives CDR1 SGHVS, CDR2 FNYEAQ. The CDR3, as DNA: TGTGCCAGCAGCTTAGCGTTCCCAGGACTACAAGAGACCCAGTACTTC. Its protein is CASSLAFPGLQETQYF.

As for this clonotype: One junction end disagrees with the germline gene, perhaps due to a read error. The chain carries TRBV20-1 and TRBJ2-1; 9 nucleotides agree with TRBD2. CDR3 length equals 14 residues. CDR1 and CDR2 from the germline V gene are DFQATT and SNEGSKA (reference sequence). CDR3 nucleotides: TGCAGTACTAGCGGGCTCAGCTCCTACAATGAGCAGTTCTTC. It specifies CSTSGLSSYNEQFF.

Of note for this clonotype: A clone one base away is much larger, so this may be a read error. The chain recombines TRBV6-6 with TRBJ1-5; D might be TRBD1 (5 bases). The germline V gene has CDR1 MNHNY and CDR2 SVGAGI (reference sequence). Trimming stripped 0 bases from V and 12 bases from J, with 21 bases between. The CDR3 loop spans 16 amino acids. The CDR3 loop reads CASSYSAGPRGGLQHF. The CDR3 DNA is TGTGCCAGCAGTTACTCGGCCGGGCCGCGGGGCGGGCTCCAGCATTTT.